This TCR beta chain was sequenced in a study of blood T cell repertoires in COVID-19. Looking at the study overall: The United States, Italy and Spain supplied acute and convalescent COVID-19 samples.

Original methodology: Researchers report that nucleated cell counts were estimated from reference gene primer amplification. Clones were read by immunoSEQ multiplex PCR, and TCRdb kept only the in-frame ones, dropping some. V, J and clone size are those of that table, while D and trimming were read from the DNA. The sample carries under 300,000 clones, around 87% recorded once. Participants' reported clinical history set cohort assignment. Trimming shortened V by 2 bases and J by 5 bases, and 12 bases separated the two germline ends. Germline CDR1 LNHDA, CDR2 SQIVND (reference sequence). The CDR3 extends over 14 amino acids.

The TCR was taken from a woman in her thirties or forties with acute COVID-19. V is TRBV19 and J is TRBJ1-2, with no clear D. The sample consisted of PBMCs or T cells enriched from blood (not recorded which). CDR3 sequence (DNA): TGTGCCAGTAGTATATGGAGGACTGGGTATGGCTACACCTTC. It is translated as CASSIWRTGYGYTF.